Listed below are T cell receptor beta chains from one sample, sequenced in a study of glioma-infiltrating T cells after dendritic cell vaccination. Produced via immunoSEQ multiplex PCR; TCRdb's table is partial and in-frame only. The table records approximately 84,000 clones, more than 75% of them present only once. The source material was blood, sampled before dendritic cell vaccination. These receptors originate from a human donor with glioblastoma. Each CDR3 is given with its conserved first and last residue. D genes are given only for firm matches. Size is omitted from some rows. Given values are once, few, many or a class for expanded clones.

>NA|TRBJ2-5|TRBD2|TRBV7-3
CASSRGGQETQYF
TGTGCCAGCAGCCGGGGGGGGCAAGAGACCCAGTACTTC
>NA|TRBJ1-2|TRBD1|TRBV23-1
CASSQWLDRGIDYGYTF
TGCGCCAGCAGTCAATGGTTGGACAGGGGAATAGACTATGGCTACACCTTC
>NA|TRBJ2-1|TRBD2|TRBV7-7
CARPGGGYNEQFF
TGTGCCCGCCCCGGGGGGGGGTACAATGAGCAGTTCTTC
>NA|TRBJ2-3|TRBD2|TRBV4-2
CASSRRLAIPSPDTQYF
TGTGCCAGCAGCCGGCGACTAGCGATCCCTTCCCCCGATACGCAGTATTTT
>NA|TRBJ2-7|NA|TRBV18
CASSPSRQTYEQYF
TGTGCCAGCTCACCATCCCGGCAGACTTACGAGCAGTACTTC
>NA|TRBJ2-7|NA|TRBV28
CASSSRGARSSYEQYF
TGTGCCAGCAGCAGCCGGGGGGCTCGGAGCTCCTACGAGCAGTACTTC
>NA|TRBJ1-5|NA|TRBV7-2
CASSSDLDQPQHF
TGTGCCAGCAGCAGTGACCTAGATCAGCCCCAGCATTTT
>once|TRBJ1-1|NA|TRBV7-6
CASSSLDTLGGTEAFF
TGTGCCAGCAGCTCCTTAGACACCCTCGGGGGCACTGAAGCTTTCTTT
>NA|TRBJ2-7|NA|TRBV6-1
CASLLIYEQYF
TGTGCCAGCCTTCTAATCTACGAGCAGTACTTC
>NA|TRBJ2-1|NA|TRBV4-3
CASSQEELVNEQFF
TGCGCCAGCAGCCAAGAGGAACTAGTTAATGAGCAGTTCTTC
>NA|TRBJ2-7|TRBD1|TRBV6-6
CASSPDRDYEQYF
TGTGCCAGCAGTCCCGACAGGGACTACGAGCAGTACTTC
>NA|TRBJ1-5|NA|TRBV30
CACSGESNQPQHF
TGTGCCTGCTCCGGGGAAAGCAATCAGCCCCAGCATTTT
>NA|TRBJ1-4|NA|TRBV4-2
CASSQEVGQHNEKLFF
TGTGCCAGCAGCCAAGAGGTGGGGCAGCATAATGAAAAACTGTTTTTT
>NA|TRBJ2-5|TRBD2|TRBV2
CASSQTSGGPIGAQETQYF
TGTGCCAGCAGTCAAACTAGCGGGGGGCCAATCGGAGCCCAAGAGACCCAGTACTTC
>NA|TRBJ2-7|NA|TRBV27
CASSGGNRAPYEQYF
TGTGCCAGCAGTGGCGGCAACAGGGCACCCTACGAGCAGTACTTC
>NA|TRBJ1-1|NA|TRBV28
CASSLEGPGARGEAFF
TGTGCCAGCAGTCTAGAGGGTCCAGGTGCCCGTGGGGAAGCTTTCTTT